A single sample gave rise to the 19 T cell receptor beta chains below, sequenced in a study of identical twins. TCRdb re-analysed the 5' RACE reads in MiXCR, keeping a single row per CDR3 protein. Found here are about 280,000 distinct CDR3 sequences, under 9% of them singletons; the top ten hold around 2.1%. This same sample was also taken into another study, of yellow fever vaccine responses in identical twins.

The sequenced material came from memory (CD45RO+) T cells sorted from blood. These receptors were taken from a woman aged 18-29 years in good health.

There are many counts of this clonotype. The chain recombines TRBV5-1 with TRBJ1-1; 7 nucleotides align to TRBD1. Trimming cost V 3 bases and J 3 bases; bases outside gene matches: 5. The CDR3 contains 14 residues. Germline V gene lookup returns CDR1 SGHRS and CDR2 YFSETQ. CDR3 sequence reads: CASSWGTADTEAFF. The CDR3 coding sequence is TGCGCCAGCAGCTGGGGGACAGCGGACACTGAAGCTTTCTTT.

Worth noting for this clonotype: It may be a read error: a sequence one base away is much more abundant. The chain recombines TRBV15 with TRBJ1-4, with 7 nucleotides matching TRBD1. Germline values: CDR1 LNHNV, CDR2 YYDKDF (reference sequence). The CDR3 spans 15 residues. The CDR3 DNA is TGTGCCATCAGCAGTTTACAGGGGTTCGTTGAAAAACTGTTTTTT. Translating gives CAISSLQGFVEKLFF.

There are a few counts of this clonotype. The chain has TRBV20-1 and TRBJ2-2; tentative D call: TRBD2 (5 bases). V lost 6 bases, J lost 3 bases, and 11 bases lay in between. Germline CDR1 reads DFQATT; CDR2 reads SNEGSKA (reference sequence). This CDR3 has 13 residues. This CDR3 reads CSAGGLYTGELFF. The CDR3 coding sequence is TGCAGTGCAGGAGGACTGTACACCGGGGAGCTGTTTTTT.

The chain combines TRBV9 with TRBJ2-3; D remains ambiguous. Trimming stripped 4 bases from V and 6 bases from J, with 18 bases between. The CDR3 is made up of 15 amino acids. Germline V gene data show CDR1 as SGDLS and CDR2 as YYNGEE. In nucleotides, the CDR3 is TGTGCCAGCAGCCAACGACTGCAAGCGACCGATACGCAGTATTTT. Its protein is CASSQRLQATDTQYF.

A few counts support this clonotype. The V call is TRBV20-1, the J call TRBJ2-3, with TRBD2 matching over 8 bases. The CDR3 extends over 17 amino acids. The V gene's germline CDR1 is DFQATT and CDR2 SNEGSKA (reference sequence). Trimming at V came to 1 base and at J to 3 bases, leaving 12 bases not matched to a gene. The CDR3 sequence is CSARGLPSGRLTDTQYF. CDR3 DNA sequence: TGCAGTGCTAGAGGCCTACCCAGCGGGAGACTAACAGATACGCAGTATTTT.

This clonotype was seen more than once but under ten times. The CDR3 DNA is TGTGCCAGCAGTCAACAGAGCTGGGAGAAGGGGTATAATGGGGCCAACGTCCTGACTTTC. It specifies CASSQQSWEKGYNGANVLTF. The chain combines TRBV6-1 with TRBJ2-6; perhaps D is TRBD1 or TRBD2 (5 bases each). The germline CDR1 and CDR2 sequences are MNHNS and SASEGT. This CDR3 comprises 20 residues. Trimming took off 5 bases at V and 3 bases at J, with 26 bases between the two ends.

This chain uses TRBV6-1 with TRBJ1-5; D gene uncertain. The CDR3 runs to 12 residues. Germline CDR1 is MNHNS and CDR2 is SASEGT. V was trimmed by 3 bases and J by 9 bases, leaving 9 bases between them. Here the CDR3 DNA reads TGTGCCAGCAGTGATGTCATCCGGCCCCAGCATTTT. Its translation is CASSDVIRPQHF.

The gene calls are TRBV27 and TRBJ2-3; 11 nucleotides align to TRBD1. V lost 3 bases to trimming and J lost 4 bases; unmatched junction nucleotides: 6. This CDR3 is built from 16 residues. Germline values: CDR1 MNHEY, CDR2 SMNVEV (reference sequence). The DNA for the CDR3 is TGTGCCAGCAGTTTCCCACCGGGACAGGGGGCAGATACGCAGTATTTT. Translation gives CASSFPPGQGADTQYF.

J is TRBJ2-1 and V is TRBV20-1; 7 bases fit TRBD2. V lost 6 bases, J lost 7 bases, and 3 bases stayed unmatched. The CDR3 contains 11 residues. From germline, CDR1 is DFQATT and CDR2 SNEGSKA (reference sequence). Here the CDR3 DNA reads TGCAGTGCGGCGGGAGTTAATGAGCAGTTCTTC. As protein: CSAAGVNEQFF.

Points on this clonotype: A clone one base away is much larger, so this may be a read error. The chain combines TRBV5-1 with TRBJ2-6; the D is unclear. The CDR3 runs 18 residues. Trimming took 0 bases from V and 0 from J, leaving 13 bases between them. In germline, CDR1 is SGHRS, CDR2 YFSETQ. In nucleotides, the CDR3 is TGCGCCAGCAGCTTGGATGGCAACGCCTTCTCTGGGGCCAACGTCCTGACTTTC. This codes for CASSLDGNAFSGANVLTF. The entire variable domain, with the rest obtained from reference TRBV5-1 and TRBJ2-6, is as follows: KAGVTQTPRYLIKTRGQQVTLSCSPISGHRSVSWYQQTPGQGLQFLFEYFSETQRNKGNFPGRFSGRQFSNSRSEMNVSTLELGDSALYLCASSLDGNAFSGANVLTFGAGSRLTVL.

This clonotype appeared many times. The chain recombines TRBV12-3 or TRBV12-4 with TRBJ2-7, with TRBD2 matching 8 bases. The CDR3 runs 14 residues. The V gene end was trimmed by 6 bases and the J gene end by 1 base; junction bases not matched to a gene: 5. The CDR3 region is CASRPGTSSYEQYF. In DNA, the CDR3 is TGTGCCAGCAGGCCCGGGACTAGTTCCTACGAGCAGTACTTC.

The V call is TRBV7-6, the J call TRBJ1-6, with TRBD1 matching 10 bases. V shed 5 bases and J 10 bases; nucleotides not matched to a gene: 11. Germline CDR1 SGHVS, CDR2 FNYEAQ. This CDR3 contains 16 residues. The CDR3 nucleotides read TGTGCCAGCAGCCCTAGCGCCGGGACAGGGGTATCACCCCTCCACTTT. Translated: CASSPSAGTGVSPLHF. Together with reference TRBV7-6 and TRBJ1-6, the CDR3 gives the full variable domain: GAGVSQSPRYKVTKRGQDVALRCDPISGHVSLYWYRQALGQGPEFLTYFNYEAQQDKSGLPNDRFSAERPEGSISTLTIQRTEQRDSAMYRCASSPSAGTGVSPLHFGNGTRLTVT.

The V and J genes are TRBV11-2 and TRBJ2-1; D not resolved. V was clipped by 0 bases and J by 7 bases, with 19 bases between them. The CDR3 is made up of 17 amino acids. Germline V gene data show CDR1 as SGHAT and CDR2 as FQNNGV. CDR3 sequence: CASSLDLWIKALNEQFF. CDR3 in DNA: TGTGCCAGCAGCTTAGATCTCTGGATTAAGGCTTTGAATGAGCAGTTCTTC.

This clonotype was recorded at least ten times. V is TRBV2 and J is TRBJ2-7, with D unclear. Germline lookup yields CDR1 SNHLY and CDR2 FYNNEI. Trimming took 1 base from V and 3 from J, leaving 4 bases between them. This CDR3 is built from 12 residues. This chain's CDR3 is CASSEEGYEQYF. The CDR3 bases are TGTGCCAGCAGTGAAGAGGGCTACGAGCAGTACTTC.

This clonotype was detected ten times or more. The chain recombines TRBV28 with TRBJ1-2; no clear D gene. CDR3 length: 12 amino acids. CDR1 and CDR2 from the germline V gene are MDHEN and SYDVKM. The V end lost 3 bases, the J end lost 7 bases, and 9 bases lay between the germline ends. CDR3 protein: CASSFGQSGYTF. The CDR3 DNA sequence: TGTGCCAGCAGTTTTGGGCAGTCTGGCTACACCTTC.

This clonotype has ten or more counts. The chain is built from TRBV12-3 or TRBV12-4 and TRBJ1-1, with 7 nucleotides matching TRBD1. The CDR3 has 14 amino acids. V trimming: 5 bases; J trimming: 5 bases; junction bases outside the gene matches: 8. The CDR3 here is CASSERGLLTEAFF. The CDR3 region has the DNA TGTGCCAGCAGTGAAAGGGGGCTTTTAACTGAAGCTTTCTTT.

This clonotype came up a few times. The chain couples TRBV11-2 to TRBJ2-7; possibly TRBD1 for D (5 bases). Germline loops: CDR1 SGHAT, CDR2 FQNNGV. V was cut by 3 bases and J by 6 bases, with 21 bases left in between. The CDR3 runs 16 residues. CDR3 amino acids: CASSFSIPRGRSEQYV. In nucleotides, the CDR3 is TGTGCCAGCAGCTTTTCTATCCCTAGGGGCCGGTCCGAGCAGTACGTC.

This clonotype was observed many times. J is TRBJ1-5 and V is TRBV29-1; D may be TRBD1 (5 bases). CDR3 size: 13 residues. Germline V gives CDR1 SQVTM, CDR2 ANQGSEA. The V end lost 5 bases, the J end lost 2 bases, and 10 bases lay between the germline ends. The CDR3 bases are TGCAGCGTTTTAGTAGGGGGCAATCAGCCCCAGCATTTT. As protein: CSVLVGGNQPQHF. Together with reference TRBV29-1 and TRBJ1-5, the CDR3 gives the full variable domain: SAVISQKPSRDICQRGTSLTIQCQVDSQVTMMFWYRQQPGQSLTLIATANQGSEATYESGFVIDKFPISRPNLTFSTLTVSNMSPEDSSIYLCSVLVGGNQPQHFGDGTRLSIL.

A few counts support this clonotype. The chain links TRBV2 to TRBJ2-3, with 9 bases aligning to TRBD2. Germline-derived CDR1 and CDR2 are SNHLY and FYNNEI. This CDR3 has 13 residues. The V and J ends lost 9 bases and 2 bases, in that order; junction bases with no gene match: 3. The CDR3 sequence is CARRTSATDTQYF. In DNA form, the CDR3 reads TGTGCCAGGCGGACTAGCGCCACAGATACGCAGTATTTT.